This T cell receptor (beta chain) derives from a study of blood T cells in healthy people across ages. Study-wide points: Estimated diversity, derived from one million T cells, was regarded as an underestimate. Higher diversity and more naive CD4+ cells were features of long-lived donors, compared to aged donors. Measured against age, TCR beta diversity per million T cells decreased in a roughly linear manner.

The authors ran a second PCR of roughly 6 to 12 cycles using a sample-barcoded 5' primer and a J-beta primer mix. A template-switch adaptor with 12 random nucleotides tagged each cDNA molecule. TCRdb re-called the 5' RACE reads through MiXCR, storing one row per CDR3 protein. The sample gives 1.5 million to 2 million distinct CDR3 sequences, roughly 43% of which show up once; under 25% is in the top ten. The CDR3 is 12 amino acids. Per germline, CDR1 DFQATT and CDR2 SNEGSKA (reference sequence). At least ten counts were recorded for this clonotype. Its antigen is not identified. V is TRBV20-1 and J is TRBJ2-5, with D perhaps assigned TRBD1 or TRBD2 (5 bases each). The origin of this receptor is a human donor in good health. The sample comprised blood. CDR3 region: CSARWGGETQYF. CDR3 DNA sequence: TGCAGCGCAAGATGGGGCGGGGAGACCCAGTACTTC.